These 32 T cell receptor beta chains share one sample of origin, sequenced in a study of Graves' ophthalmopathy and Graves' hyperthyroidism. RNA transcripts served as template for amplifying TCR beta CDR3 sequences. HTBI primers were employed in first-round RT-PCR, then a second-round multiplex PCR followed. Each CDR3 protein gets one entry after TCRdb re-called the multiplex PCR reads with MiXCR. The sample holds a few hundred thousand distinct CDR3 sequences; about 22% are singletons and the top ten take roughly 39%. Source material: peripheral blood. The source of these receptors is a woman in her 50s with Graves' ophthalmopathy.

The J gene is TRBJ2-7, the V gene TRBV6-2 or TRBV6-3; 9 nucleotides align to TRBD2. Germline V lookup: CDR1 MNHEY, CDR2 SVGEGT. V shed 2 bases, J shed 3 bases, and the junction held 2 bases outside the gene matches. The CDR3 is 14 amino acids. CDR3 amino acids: CASSYGSGSYEQYF. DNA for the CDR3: TGTGCCAGCAGTTACGGTAGCGGGAGCTACGAGCAGTACTTC.

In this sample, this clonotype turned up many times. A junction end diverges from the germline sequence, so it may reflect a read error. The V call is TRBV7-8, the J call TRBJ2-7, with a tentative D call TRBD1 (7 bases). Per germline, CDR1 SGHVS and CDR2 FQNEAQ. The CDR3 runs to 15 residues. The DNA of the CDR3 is TGTGCCAGCAGCTTAGTGGGCCAGGGGGGCTACGAGCAGCACTTC. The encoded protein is CASSLVGQGGYEQHF.

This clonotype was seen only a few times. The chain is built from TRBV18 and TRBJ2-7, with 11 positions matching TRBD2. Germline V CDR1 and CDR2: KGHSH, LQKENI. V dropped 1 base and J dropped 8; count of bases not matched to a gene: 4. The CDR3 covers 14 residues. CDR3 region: CASSPLLAGEQQYF. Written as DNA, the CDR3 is TGTGCCAGCTCACCACTACTAGCGGGAGAACAGCAGTACTTC.

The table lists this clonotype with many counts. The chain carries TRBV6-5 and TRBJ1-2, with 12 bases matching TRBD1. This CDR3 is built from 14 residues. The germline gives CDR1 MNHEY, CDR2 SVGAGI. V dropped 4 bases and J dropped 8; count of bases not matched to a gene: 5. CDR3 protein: CASSSGDRGLGYTF. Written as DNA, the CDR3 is TGTGCCAGCAGTTCCGGGGACAGGGGGCTCGGCTACACCTTC.

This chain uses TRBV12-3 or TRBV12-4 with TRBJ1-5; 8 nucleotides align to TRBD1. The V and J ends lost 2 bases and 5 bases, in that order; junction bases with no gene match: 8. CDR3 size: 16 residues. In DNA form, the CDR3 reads TGTGCCAGCAGTTTACGGCAGGGGGCGTTAGATCAGCCCCAGCATTTT. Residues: CASSLRQGALDQPQHF.

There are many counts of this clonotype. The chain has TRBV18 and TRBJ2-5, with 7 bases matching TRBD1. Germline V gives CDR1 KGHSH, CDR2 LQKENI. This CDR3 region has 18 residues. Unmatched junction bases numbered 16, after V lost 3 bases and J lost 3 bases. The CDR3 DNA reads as TGTGCCAGCTCACCTGATAAGGGGGCGCAGACCTGGGAAGAGACCCAGTACTTC. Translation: CASSPDKGAQTWEETQYF.

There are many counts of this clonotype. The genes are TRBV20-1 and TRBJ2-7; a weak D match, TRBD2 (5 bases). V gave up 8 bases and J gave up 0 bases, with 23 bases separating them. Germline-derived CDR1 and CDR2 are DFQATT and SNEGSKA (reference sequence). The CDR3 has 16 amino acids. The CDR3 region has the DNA TGCAGTACCCCACTTCTACTCTTAACTAGCTCCTACGAGCAGTACTTC. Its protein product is CSTPLLLLTSSYEQYF.

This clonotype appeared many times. The chain's CDR3 is CASSLSGLNTEAFF. CDR3 sequence (DNA): TGTGCCAGCAGCTTGTCAGGGTTGAACACTGAAGCTTTCTTT. This sequence joins TRBV5-8 and TRBJ1-1; perhaps TRBD1 as D (5 bases). Germline V gene data show CDR1 as SGHTS and CDR2 as YDEGEE. V shed 1 base and J shed 0 bases, with 7 bases lying between them. CDR3 length equals 14 residues.

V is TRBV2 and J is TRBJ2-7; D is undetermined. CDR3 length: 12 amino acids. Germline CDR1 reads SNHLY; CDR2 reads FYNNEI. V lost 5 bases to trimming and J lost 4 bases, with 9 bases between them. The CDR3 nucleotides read TGTGCCAGCAGTCAAACTAATTACGAGCAGTACTTC. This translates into CASSQTNYEQYF.

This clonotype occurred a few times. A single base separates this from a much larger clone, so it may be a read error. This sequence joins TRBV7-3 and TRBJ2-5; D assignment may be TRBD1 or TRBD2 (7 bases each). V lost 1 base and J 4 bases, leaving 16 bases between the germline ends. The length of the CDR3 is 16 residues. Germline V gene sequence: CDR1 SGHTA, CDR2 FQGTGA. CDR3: CASSLMGGGIGETQYF. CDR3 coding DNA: TGTGCCAGCAGCTTAATGGGAGGGGGCATAGGAGAGACCCAGTACTTC.

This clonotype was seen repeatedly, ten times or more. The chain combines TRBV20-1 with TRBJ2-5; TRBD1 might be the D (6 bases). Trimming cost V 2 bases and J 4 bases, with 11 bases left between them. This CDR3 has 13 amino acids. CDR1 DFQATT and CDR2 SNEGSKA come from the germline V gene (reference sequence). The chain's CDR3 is CSARWGPGETQYF. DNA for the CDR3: TGCAGTGCTAGATGGGGGCCTGGAGAGACCCAGTACTTC.

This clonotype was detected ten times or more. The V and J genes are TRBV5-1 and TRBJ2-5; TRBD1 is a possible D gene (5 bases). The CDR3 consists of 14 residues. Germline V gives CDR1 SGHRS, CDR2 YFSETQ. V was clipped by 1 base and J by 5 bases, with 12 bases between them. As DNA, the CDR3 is TGCGCCAGCAGCTTGATGGGGCGCGAGGAGACCCAGTACTTC. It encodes CASSLMGREETQYF.

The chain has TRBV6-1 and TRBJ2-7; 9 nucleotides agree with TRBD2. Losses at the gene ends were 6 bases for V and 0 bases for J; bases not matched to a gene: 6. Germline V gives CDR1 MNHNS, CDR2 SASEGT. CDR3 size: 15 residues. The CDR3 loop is CASRSELAGSYEQYF. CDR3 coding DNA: TGTGCCAGCAGGTCCGAACTAGCGGGCTCCTACGAGCAGTACTTC.

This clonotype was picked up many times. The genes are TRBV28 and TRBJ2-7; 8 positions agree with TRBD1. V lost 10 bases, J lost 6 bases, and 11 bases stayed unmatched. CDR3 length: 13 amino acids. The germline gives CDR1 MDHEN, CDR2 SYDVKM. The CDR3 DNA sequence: TGTGCCAATACGGACAGGGAATCTGGCGAGCAGTACTTC. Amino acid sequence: CANTDRESGEQYF.

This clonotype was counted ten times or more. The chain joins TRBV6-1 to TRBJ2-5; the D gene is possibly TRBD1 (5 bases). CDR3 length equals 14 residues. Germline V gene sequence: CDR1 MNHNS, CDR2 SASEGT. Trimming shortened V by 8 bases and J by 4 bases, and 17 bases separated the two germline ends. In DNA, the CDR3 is TGTGCCAGCGGCCAGGGCTTGGTCCGAGAGACCCAGTACTTC. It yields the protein CASGQGLVRETQYF.

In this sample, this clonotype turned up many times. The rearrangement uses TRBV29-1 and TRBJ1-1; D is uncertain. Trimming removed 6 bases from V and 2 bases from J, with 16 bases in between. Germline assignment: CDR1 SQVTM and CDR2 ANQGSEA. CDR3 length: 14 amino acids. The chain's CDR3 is CSVGWASGNTEAFF. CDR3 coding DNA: TGCAGCGTCGGATGGGCAAGTGGAAACACTGAAGCTTTCTTT.

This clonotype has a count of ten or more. CDR3 sequence reads: CATRASGSHHEQYF. The CDR3, as DNA: TGTGCCACCAGGGCTAGCGGGAGTCACCACGAGCAGTACTTC. This chain connects TRBV24-1 to TRBJ2-7, with 10 bases matching TRBD2. CDR3 length: 14 amino acids. The V gene's germline CDR1 is KGHDR and CDR2 SFDVKD. Germline trimming cut 7 bases from V and 5 bases from J; bases unmatched to any gene: 7.

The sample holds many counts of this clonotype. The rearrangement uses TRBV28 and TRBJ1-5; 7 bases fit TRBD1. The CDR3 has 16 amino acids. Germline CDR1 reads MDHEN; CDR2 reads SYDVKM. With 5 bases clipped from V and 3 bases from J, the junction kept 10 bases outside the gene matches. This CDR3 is CASSMMTGLVNQPQHF. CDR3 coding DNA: TGTGCCAGCAGTATGATGACAGGGCTAGTCAATCAGCCCCAGCATTTT.

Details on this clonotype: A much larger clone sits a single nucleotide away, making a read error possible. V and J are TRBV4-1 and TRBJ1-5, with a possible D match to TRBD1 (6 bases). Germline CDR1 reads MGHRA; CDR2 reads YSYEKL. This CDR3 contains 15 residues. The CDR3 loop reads CVSQSSTGSNQPQHF. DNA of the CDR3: TGCGTCAGCCAGAGCTCGACAGGTAGCAATCAGCCCCAGCATTTT.

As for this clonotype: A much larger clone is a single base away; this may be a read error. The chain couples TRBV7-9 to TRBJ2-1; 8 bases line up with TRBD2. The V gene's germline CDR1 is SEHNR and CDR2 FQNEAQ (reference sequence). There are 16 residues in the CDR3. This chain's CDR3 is CASSYAPGLEHNEQIF. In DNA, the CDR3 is TGTGCCAGCAGCTACGCCCCGGGACTAGAACACAATGAGCAGATCTTC.

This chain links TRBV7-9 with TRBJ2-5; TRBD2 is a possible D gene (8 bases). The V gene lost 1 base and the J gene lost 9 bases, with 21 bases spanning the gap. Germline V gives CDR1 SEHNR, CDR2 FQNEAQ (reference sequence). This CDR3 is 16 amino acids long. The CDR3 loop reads CASSLVGLGLQGAQYF. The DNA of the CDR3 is TGTGCCAGCAGCTTAGTGGGACTAGGACTCCAGGGGGCCCAGTACTTC.

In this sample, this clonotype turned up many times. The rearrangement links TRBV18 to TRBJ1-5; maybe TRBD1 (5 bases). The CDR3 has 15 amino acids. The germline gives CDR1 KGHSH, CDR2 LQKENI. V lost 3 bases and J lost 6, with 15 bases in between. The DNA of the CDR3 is TGTGCCAGCTCACCGGAAAGTAGCGGGGGTCAGCCCCAGCATTTT. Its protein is CASSPESSGGQPQHF.

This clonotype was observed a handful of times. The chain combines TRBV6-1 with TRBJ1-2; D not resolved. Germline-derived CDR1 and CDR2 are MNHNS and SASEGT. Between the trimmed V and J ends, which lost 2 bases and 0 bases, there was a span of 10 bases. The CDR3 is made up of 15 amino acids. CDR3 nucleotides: TGTGCCAGCAGTGAACGACCAACTTCTAACTATGGCTACACCTTC. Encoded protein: CASSERPTSNYGYTF.

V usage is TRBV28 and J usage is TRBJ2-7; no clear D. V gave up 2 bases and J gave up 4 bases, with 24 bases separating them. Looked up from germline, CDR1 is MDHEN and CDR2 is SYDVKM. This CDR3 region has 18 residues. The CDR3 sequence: CASSLARPSHSQYYEQYF. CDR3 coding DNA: TGTGCCAGCAGTTTAGCTAGGCCGTCCCACTCCCAATATTACGAGCAGTACTTC.

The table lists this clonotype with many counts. As DNA, the CDR3 is TGTGCCAGCTGCAAGACAGGGGGGGGCACTGAAGCTTTCTTT. It translates to CASCKTGGGTEAFF. This chain joins TRBV12-3 or TRBV12-4 and TRBJ1-1, with TRBD1 matching over 9 bases. The CDR3 sequence is 14 residues long. Germline trimming cut 8 bases from V and 4 bases from J; bases unmatched to any gene: 8.

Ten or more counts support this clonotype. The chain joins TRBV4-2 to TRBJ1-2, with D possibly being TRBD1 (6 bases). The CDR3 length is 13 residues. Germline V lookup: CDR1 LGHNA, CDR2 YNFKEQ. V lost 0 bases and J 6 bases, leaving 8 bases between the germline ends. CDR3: CASSQERGDGYTF. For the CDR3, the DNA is TGTGCCAGCAGCCAAGAAAGGGGGGATGGCTACACCTTC.

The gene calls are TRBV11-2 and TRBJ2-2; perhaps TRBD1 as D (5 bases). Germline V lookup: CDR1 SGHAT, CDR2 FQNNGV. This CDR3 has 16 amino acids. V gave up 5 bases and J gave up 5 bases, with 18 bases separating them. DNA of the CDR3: TGTGCCAGCAGCGCGACCCAGGGTTCGTGGACCGGGGAGCTGTTTTTT. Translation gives CASSATQGSWTGELFF.

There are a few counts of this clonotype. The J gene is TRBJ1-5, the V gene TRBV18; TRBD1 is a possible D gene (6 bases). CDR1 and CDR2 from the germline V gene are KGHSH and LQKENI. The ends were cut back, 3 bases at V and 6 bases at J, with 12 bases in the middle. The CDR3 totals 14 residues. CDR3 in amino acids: CASSPQQTGQPQHF. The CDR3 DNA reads TGTGCCAGCTCACCCCAACAGACAGGTCAGCCCCAGCATTTT.

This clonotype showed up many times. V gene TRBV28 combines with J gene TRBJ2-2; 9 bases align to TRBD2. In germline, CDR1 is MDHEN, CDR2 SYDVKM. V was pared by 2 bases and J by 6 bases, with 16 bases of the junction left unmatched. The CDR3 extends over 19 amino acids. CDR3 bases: TGTGCCAGCAGTTTACCCGCCAGGGCCCCCGCGGGAGGGGCCGGGGAGCTGTTTTTT. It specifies CASSLPARAPAGGAGELFF.

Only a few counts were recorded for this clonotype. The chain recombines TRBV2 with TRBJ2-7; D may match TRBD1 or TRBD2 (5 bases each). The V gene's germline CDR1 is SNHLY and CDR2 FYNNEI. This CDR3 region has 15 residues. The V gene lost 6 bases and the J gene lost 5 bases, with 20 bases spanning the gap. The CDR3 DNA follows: TGTGCCAGCAGCGCCCCGGGACGCCGAAATAACGAGCAGTACTTC. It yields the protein CASSAPGRRNNEQYF.

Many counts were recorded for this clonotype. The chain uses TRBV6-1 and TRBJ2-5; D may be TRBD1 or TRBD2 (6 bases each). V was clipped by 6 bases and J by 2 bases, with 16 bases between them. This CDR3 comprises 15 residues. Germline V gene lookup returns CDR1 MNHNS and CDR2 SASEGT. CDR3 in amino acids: CASSSKGGAQETQYF. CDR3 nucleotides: TGTGCCAGCAGCTCGAAGGGGGGTGCACAAGAGACCCAGTACTTC.

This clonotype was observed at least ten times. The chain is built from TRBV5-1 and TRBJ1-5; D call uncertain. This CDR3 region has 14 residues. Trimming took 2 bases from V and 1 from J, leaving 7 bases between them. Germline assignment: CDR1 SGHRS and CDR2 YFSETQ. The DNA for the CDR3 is TGCGCCAGCAGCTTCGGCGAAAGCAATCAGCCCCAGCATTTT. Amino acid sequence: CASSFGESNQPQHF.